This TCR beta chain was identified during a study of OX40 agonist ivuxolimab in advanced cancers. In the study overall: Six ivuxolimab dose levels, 0.01 to 10 mg/kg, were given intravenously every 2 weeks. Anti-PD-1, anti-PD-L1 or anti-CTLA-4 therapy given earlier was allowed, and over 35% had some. Study findings and constraints: Normalized T-cell clonal expansion was also low in some nonresponders.

This clone was recorded once. Its cognate antigen is unknown. Autoimmune disease history or systemic immunosuppression was exclusionary. Generated by immunoSEQ multiplex PCR, the TCRdb table keeps only in-frame clones and is missing some. The sample holds about 110,000 clones, 90% seen once. This CDR3 is 15 amino acids long. V lost 0 bases to trimming and J lost 3 bases, with 12 bases between them. Per the germline V gene, CDR1 is SGHRS and CDR2 is YFSETQ. The sequence was collected from an adult with an advanced solid tumor such as melanoma, head and neck, liver or kidney cancer. Sample: CD4+ or CD8+ T cells sorted from blood, taken in a trial of the OX40 agonist ivuxolimab. The rearrangement joins TRBV5-1 to TRBJ2-5, with D unclear. The CDR3 sequence is CASSLGSGEEETQYF. The CDR3 DNA is TGCGCCAGCAGCTTGGGTAGTGGAGAAGAAGAGACCCAGTACTTC.